This paragraph covers one TCR beta chain sequence. The target antigen is unknown. The sample comes from a study of cytomegalovirus exposure and HLA in healthy donors. PCR involved 60 Vbeta and 13 Jbeta primers. TCRdb's copy holds only in-frame clones and misses some; the assay was immunoSEQ multiplex PCR. This table holds about 120,000 clones, 81% found once. Study results and limitations: In vitro assays verified that three CMV-associated chains recognized CMV antigens specifically. A classifier reportedly called cytomegalovirus status with high sensitivity and specificity. With further analysis later on, most CMV-associated TCR beta chains appeared HLA-restricted.

V lost 0 bases, J lost 4 bases, and 5 bases lay in between. The CDR3 runs 14 residues. Germline CDR1 is SGHRS and CDR2 is YFSETQ. This receptor was taken from a woman aged 40 to 55 in good health and CMV-seronegative. Input material: PBMCs. The chain carries TRBV5-1 and TRBJ2-6; D call uncertain. The CDR3: CASSLEEGANVLTF. The CDR3 DNA sequence: TGCGCCAGCAGCTTGGAGGAGGGGGCCAACGTCCTGACTTTC.